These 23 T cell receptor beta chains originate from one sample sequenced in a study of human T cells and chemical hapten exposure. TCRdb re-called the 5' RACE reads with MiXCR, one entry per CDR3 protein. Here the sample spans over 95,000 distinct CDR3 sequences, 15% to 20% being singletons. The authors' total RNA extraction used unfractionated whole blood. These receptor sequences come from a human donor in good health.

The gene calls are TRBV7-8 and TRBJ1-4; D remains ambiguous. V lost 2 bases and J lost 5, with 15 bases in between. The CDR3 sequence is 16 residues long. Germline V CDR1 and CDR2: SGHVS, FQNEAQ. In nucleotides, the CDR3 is TGTGCCAGCAGCTTACAATCCGCTCTTCCAAATGAAAAACTGTTTTTT. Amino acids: CASSLQSALPNEKLFF.

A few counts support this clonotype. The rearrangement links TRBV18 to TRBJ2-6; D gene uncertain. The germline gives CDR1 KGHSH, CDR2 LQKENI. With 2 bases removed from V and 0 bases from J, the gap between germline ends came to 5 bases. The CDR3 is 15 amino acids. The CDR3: CASSPYDSGANVLTF. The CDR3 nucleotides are TGTGCCAGCTCACCATATGACTCTGGGGCCAACGTCCTGACTTTC.

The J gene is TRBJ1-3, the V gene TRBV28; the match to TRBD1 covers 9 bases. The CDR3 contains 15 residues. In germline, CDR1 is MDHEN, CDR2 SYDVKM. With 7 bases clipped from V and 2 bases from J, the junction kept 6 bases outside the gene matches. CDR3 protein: CASIEYRGPGNTIYF. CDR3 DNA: TGTGCCAGCATCGAGTACAGGGGGCCTGGAAACACCATATATTTT.

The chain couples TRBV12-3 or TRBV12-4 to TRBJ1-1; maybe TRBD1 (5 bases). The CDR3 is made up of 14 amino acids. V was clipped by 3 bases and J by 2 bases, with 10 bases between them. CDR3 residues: CASSFGAFNTEAFF. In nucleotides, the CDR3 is TGTGCCAGCAGTTTTGGGGCCTTCAACACTGAAGCTTTCTTT.

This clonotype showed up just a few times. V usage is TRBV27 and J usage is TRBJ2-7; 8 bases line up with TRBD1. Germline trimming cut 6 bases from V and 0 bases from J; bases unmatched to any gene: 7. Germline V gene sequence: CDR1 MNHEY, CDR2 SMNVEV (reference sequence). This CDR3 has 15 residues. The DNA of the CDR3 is TGTGCCAGCAGCCTCAGGGGGCACCCCTCCTACGAGCAGTACTTC. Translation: CASSLRGHPSYEQYF.

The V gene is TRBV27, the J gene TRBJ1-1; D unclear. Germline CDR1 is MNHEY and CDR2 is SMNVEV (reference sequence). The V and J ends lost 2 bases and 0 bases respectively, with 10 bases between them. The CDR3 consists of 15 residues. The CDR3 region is CASSLLPPMNTEAFF. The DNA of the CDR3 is TGTGCCAGCAGTTTACTCCCCCCCATGAACACTGAAGCTTTCTTT.

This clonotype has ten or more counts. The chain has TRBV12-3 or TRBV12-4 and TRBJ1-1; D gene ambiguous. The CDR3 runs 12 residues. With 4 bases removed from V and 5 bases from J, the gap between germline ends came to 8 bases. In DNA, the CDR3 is TGTGCCAGCAGTTCGACAAGAACTGAAGCTTTCTTT. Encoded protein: CASSSTRTEAFF.

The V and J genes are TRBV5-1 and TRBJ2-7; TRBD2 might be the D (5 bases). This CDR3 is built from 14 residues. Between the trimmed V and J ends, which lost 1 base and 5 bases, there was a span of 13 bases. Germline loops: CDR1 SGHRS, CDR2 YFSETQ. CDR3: CASSLQPGGDEQYF. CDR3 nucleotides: TGCGCCAGCAGCTTGCAACCAGGAGGTGACGAGCAGTACTTC.

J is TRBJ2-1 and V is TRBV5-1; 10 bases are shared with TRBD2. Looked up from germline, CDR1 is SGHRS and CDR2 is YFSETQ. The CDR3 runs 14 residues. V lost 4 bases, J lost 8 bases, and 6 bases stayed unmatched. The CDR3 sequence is CASSPLAGSDEQFF. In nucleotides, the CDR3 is TGCGCCAGCAGCCCACTAGCGGGATCGGATGAGCAGTTCTTC. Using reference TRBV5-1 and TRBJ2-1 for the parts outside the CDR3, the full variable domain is KAGVTQTPRYLIKTRGQQVTLSCSPISGHRSVSWYQQTPGQGLQFLFEYFSETQRNKGNFPGRFSGRQFSNSRSEMNVSTLELGDSALYLCASSPLAGSDEQFFGPGTRLTVL.

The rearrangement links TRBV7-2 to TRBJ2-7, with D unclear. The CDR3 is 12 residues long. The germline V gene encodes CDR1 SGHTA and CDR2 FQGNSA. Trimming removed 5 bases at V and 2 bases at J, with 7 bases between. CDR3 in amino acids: CASSPYAYEQYF. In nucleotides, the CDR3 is TGTGCCAGCAGCCCTTATGCCTACGAGCAGTACTTC. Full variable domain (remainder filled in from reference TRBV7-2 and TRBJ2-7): GAGVSQSPSNKVTEKGKDVELRCDPISGHTALYWYRQSLGQGLEFLIYFQGNSAPDKSGLPSDRFSAERTGGSVSTLTIQRTQQEDSAVYLCASSPYAYEQYFGPGTRLTVT.

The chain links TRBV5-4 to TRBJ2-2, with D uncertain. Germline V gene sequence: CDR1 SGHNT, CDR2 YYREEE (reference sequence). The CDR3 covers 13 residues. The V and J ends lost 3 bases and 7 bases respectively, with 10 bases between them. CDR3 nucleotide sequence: TGTGCCAGCAGCTCTATAAGGAACGGGGAGCTGTTTTTT. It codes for CASSSIRNGELFF.

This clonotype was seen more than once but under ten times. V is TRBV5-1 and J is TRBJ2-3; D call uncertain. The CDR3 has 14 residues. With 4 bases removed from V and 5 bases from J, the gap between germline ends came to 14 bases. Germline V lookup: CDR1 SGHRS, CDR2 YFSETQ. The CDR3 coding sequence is TGCGCCAGCAGCCACGAAGTCGAGGAAGATACGCAGTATTTT. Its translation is CASSHEVEEDTQYF.

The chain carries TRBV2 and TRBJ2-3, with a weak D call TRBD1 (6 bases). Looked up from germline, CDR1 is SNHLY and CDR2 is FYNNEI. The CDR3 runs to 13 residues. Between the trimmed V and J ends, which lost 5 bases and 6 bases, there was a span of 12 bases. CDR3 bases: TGTGCCAGCAGTTCGTATAGGGGGGATACGCAGTATTTT. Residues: CASSSYRGDTQYF.

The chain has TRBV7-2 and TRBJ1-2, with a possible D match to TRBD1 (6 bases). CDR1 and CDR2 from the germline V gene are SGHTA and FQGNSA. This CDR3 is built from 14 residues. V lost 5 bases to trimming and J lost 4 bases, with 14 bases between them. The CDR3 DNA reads TGTGCCAGCAGCCCCGGCGCAGGGGTCTATGGCTACACCTTC. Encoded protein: CASSPGAGVYGYTF.

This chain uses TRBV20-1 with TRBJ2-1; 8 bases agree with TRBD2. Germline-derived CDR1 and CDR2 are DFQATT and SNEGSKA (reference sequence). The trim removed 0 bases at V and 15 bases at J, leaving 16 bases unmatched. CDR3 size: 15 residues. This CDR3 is CSARERGRLGTRLFF. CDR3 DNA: TGCAGTGCTAGAGAGCGGGGGCGACTCGGGACTAGGTTGTTCTTC.

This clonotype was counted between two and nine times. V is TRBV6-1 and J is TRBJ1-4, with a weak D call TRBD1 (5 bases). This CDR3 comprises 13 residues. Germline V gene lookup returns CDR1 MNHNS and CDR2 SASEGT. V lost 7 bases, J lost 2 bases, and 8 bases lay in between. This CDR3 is CASTGMTNEKLFF. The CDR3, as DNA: TGTGCCAGCACAGGGATGACTAATGAAAAACTGTTTTTT.

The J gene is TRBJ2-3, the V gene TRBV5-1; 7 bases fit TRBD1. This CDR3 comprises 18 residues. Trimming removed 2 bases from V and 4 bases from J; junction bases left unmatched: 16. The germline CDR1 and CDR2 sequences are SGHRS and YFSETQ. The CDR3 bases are TGCGCCAGCAGCTTCAGAGGCGCCGACAGGGTGGGTGCAGATACGCAGTATTTT. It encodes CASSFRGADRVGADTQYF.

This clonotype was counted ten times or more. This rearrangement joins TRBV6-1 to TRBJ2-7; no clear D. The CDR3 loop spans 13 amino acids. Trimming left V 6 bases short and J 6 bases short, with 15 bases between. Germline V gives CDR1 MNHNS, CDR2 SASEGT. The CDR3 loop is CASRPHWGSEQYF. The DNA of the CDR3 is TGTGCCAGCAGACCTCATTGGGGTAGCGAGCAGTACTTC.

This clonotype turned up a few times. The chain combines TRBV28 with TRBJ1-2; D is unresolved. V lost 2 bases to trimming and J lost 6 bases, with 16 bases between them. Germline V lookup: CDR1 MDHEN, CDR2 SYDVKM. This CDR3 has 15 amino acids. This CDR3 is CASSLPPQQSDGYTF. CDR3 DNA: TGTGCCAGCAGTTTACCCCCCCAACAGAGTGATGGCTACACCTTC.

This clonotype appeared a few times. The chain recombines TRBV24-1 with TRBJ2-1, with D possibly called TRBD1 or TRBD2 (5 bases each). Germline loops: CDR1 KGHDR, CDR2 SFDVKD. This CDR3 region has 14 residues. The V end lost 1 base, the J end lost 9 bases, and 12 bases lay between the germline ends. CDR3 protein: CATSDFQTGPEQFF. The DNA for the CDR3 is TGTGCCACCAGTGATTTTCAAACGGGACCTGAGCAGTTCTTC.

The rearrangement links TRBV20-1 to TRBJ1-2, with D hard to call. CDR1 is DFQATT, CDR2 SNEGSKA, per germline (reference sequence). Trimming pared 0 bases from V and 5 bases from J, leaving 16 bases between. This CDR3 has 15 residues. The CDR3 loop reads CSARDLGPGPYGYTF. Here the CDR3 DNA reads TGCAGTGCTAGAGATCTTGGACCCGGACCTTATGGCTACACCTTC.

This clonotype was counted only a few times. The CDR3 loop reads CSARDSGRNGELFF. The CDR3 nucleotides read TGCAGTGCTAGAGATTCAGGGCGAAACGGGGAGCTGTTTTTT. This sequence joins TRBV20-1 and TRBJ2-2; D perhaps matches TRBD1 (5 bases). Germline-derived CDR1 and CDR2 are DFQATT and SNEGSKA (reference sequence). V was cut by 0 bases and J by 7 bases, with 12 bases left in between. There are 14 residues in the CDR3.

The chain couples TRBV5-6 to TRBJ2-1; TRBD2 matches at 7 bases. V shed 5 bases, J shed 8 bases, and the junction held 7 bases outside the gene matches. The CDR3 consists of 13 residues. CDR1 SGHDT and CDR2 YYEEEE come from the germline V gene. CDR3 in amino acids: CASRRRGNHEQFF. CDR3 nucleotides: TGTGCCAGCAGGAGGCGGGGGAACCATGAGCAGTTCTTC.